The entry below describes one T cell receptor beta chain. Its antigen specificity is not known. Base qualities are not recorded, but no much larger clone differs from it by a single base. These data originate in a study of control samples from healthy donors and cancer patients (dated by TCRdb to the early 2020s). Library creation used the immunoSEQ multiplex PCR assay. TCRdb obtained this table from immuneACCESS and retained in-frame rearrangements with V and J assigned. These tables miss some clones; where compared with another copy, unresolved V genes account for less than half of the shortfall, and the remainder is unexplained. This sample gives roughly 93,000 clones in total; 70% to 90% of them show up just once. Roughly 9.7% of the sample is in the top ten clones. Trimming leaves V shorter by 6 bases and J shorter by 5 bases, with the junction holding 3 bases beyond the gene matches. The germline V gene yields MNHEY for CDR1 and SVGAGI for CDR2. There are 15 amino acids in the CDR3, from cysteine to phenylalanine inclusive. Only the CDR3 DNA stays, 45 bases, in frame from base 1.

This sequence uses TRBV6-5 and TRBJ2-1; 14 of the junction bases match TRBD2. The sample comprised PBMCs. The receptor was isolated from a woman aged 45-65 years with colorectal cancer. The CDR3 protein sequence reads: CASSSGLAGDNEQFF. The sequenced DNA is TGTGCCAGCAGCTCGGGACTAGCGGGGGACAATGAGCAGTTCTTC.